The 14 T cell receptor beta chains given below trace back to one sample, sequenced in a study of beta chain features in type 1 diabetes. The investigators reverse transcribed all of the isolated RNA, so they sequenced expressed TCRB transcripts. Only in-frame clones appear in the TCRdb table, and some are missing; sequencing was by immunoSEQ multiplex PCR. This table has some 150,000 clones, approximately 9.2% appearing once. The sequenced material came from central memory CD4+ T cells from blood. Receptors were obtained from a man aged 18-30 years in good health.

The chain has TRBV5-6 and TRBJ1-5, with 10 bases lining up with TRBD1. There are 15 residues in the CDR3. The V gene's germline CDR1 is SGHDT and CDR2 YYEEEE. The J segment lost 6 bases and the V segment lost 4 bases, leaving 7 bases of the junction unmatched. The CDR3 nucleotides are TGTGCCAGCAGCCTAAGACAGGGGGCGGGTCAGCCCCAGCATTTT. Translating it yields CASSLRQGAGQPQHF. The full variable domain, with the rest looked up from reference TRBV5-6 and TRBJ1-5, is DAGVTQSPTHLIKTRGQQVTLRCSPKSGHDTVSWYQQALGQGPQFIFQYYEEEERQRGNFPDRFSGHQFPNYSSELNVNALLLGDSALYLCASSLRQGAGQPQHFGDGTRLSIL.

This clone has just a few counts. DNA for the CDR3: TGTGCCATCAGACTAGCAAAGTACGCGAACACCGGGGAGCTGTTTTTT. Its protein product is CAIRLAKYANTGELFF. V gene TRBV2 combines with J gene TRBJ2-2; 7 bases match TRBD2. The trim removed 10 bases at V and 0 bases at J, leaving 11 bases unmatched. The CDR3 runs 16 residues. Germline V gene data show CDR1 as SNHLY and CDR2 as FYNNEI.

This clone occurred a few times. The chain has TRBV7-2 and TRBJ1-5; a possible D gene is TRBD1 (6 bases). Trimming took off 2 bases at V and 0 bases at J, with 11 bases between the two ends. Germline CDR1 reads SGHTA; CDR2 reads FQGNSA. The CDR3 totals 16 residues. The CDR3 sequence is CASSLTGQLSNQPQHF. CDR3 DNA sequence: TGTGCCAGCAGCTTAACCGGACAGCTTAGCAATCAGCCCCAGCATTTT.

About this clone: Its ends do not fully match the called genes, so a read error is possible. This rearrangement joins TRBV11-2 to TRBJ1-4, with D perhaps matching TRBD1 (5 bases). The CDR3 has 17 amino acids. Germline-derived CDR1 and CDR2 are SGHAT and FQNNGV. The CDR3 coding sequence is TGTGCCAACAGCTTAGTGGGCTTAGCACAGGTTCGGGAAAAACTGTTTTTT. Amino acid sequence: CANSLVGLAQVREKLFF.

This chain uses TRBV7-8 with TRBJ2-5, with a possible D match to TRBD2 (6 bases). Trimming took off 5 bases at V and 10 bases at J, with 17 bases between the two ends. Germline V gives CDR1 SGHVS, CDR2 FQNEAQ. CDR3 length: 13 residues. The CDR3 is CASSPPRGKGQYF. The CDR3 DNA reads as TGTGCCAGCAGCCCCCCCCGGGGGAAGGGCCAGTACTTC.

This clone was seen a few times. This chain uses TRBV7-2 with TRBJ1-6; D not certain. The CDR3 spans 13 residues. Germline CDR1 reads SGHTA; CDR2 reads FQGNSA. Trimming cost V 4 bases and J 8 bases, with 9 bases left between them. CDR3: CASSSQRDSPLHF. The CDR3 DNA is TGTGCCAGCAGCTCCCAGCGGGATTCACCCCTCCACTTT. Full variable domain (rest looked up from reference TRBV7-2 and TRBJ1-6): GAGVSQSPSNKVTEKGKDVELRCDPISGHTALYWYRQSLGQGLEFLIYFQGNSAPDKSGLPSDRFSAERTGGSVSTLTIQRTQQEDSAVYLCASSSQRDSPLHFGNGTRLTVT.

This clone was seen a handful of times. The chain combines TRBV2 with TRBJ2-5; 12 bases agree with TRBD1. With 2 bases clipped from V and 4 bases from J, the junction kept 2 bases outside the gene matches. The CDR3 is 15 residues long. Germline CDR1 is SNHLY and CDR2 is FYNNEI. The CDR3 region has the DNA TGTGCCAGCAGTGAATGGGACAGGGGGCTAGAGACCCAGTACTTC. Translation gives CASSEWDRGLETQYF.

This clone was seen a handful of times. The rearrangement links TRBV5-5 to TRBJ1-3, with 7 bases matching TRBD1. Per the germline V gene, CDR1 is SGHKS and CDR2 is YYEKEE (reference sequence). The junction had 3 bases not matched to a gene; V was cut back by 4 bases and J by 2 bases. The CDR3 consists of 14 residues. CDR3 bases: TGTGCCAGCAGCCACAGGGGAGCTGGAAACACCATATATTTT. Its protein product is CASSHRGAGNTIYF.

The V gene is TRBV2, the J gene TRBJ1-6, with a tentative D call TRBD1 (6 bases). The CDR3 spans 14 residues. CDR1 is SNHLY and CDR2 is FYNNEI in the germline V gene. The V end was cut by 6 bases, the J end by 6 bases, with 12 bases between. CDR3 loop: CASREGGFNSPLHF. CDR3 in DNA: TGTGCCAGCAGAGAGGGGGGGTTTAATTCACCCCTCCACTTT.

The J gene is TRBJ1-2, the V gene TRBV7-2; TRBD1 matches at 8 bases. Germline V CDR1 and CDR2: SGHTA, FQGNSA. The CDR3 is 13 residues long. V was pared by 5 bases and J by 5 bases, with 4 bases of the junction left unmatched. The CDR3, as DNA: TGTGCCAGCAGCCCCCAGGGGGCGTATGGCTACACCTTC. It is translated as CASSPQGAYGYTF.

This clone was observed a few times. The genes are TRBV5-4 and TRBJ1-2, with D possibly being TRBD1 (5 bases). Germline CDR1 reads SGHNT; CDR2 reads YYREEE (reference sequence). The ends were cut back, 0 bases at V and 2 bases at J, with 11 bases in the middle. This CDR3 is built from 15 residues. CDR3 sequence (DNA): TGTGCCAGCAGCTTGGGGAGTGGGGGGAACTATGGCTACACCTTC. The encoded protein is CASSLGSGGNYGYTF. The full variable domain, its missing parts supplied by reference TRBV5-4 and TRBJ1-2, is ETGVTQSPTHLIKTRGQQVTLRCSSQSGHNTVSWYQQALGQGPQFIFQYYREEENGRGNFPPRFSGLQFPNYSSELNVNALELDDSALYLCASSLGSGGNYGYTFGSGTRLTVV.

In its sample, this clone was seen a few times. V and J are TRBV28 and TRBJ1-4; tentative D call: TRBD1 (5 bases). The V end lost 5 bases, the J end lost 7 bases, and 8 bases lay between the germline ends. This CDR3 has 12 amino acids. Germline loops: CDR1 MDHEN, CDR2 SYDVKM. The CDR3 DNA is TGTGCCAGCAGTAAGGGGATTGAAAAACTGTTTTTT. Amino acid sequence: CASSKGIEKLFF.

This clone turned up a few times. The rearrangement joins TRBV5-1 to TRBJ2-5; a possible D gene is TRBD2 (6 bases). V was cut by 5 bases and J by 1 base, with 9 bases left in between. Looked up from germline, CDR1 is SGHRS and CDR2 is YFSETQ. The CDR3 contains 13 residues. The CDR3 DNA is TGCGCCAGCAGACGGGACTTCCAAGAGACCCAGTACTTC. Its protein product is CASRRDFQETQYF.

This clone was detected a few times. The rearrangement uses TRBV4-2 and TRBJ1-1; 7 nucleotides align to TRBD1. Germline assignment: CDR1 LGHNA and CDR2 YNFKEQ. With V trimmed by 4 bases and J by 1 base, 6 bases remained unmatched. CDR3 size: 15 residues. In DNA form, the CDR3 reads TGTGCCAGCAGCCCTCCGGGACAGAGGAACACTGAAGCTTTCTTT. Amino acids: CASSPPGQRNTEAFF.